One sample yielded the 27 T cell receptor beta chains listed below, sequenced in a study of human T cells and chemical hapten exposure. TCRdb re-analysed the RACE reads in MiXCR, keeping a single row per CDR3 protein. The sample includes more than 100,000 distinct CDR3 sequences, approximately 10% of them seen just once. The time point here: patch test 3, about 24 weeks after DPC sensitization. The sample's treatment: therapeutic diphenylcyclopropenone sensitization with weekly scalp DPC. The source material was whole blood, sampled in connection with sensitization to the hapten diphenylcyclopropenone (DPC). The receptor set was obtained from a woman in her forties or fifties with alopecia areata. Some clones in this sample may be carry-over from other donors' samples.

This clonotype was seen ten or more times. Since no conserved phenylalanine or tryptophan closes the CDR3, a read error is the likely cause. The DNA is omitted, as the CDR3 cannot be located on it reliably, and the CDR3 follows TCRdb's listing. J is TRBJ1-4 and V is TRBV2; the listed D gene, TRBD1, was not tested against the DNA. Germline CDR1 is SNHLY and CDR2 is FYNNEI. The CDR3 is 12 residues long, ends included. The CDR3 sequence is CASKSEPGGVSC.

At least ten counts were recorded for this clonotype. The chain is built from TRBV23-1 and TRBJ2-3; D call uncertain. TRBV23-1 is labeled an ORF, and its function is uncertain. The CDR3 consists of 16 residues. Trimming removed 0 bases from V and 0 bases from J, with 10 bases in between. The DNA of the CDR3 is TGCGCCAGCAGTCAATCTGGCCCGACTAGCACAGATACGCAGTATTTT. It yields the protein CASSQSGPTSTDTQYF.

The rearrangement uses TRBV11-2 and TRBJ1-1; D possibly corresponds to TRBD1 (5 bases). Trimming took 3 bases from V and 8 from J, leaving 13 bases between them. Looked up from germline, CDR1 is SGHAT and CDR2 is FQNNGV. There are 13 residues in the CDR3. Written as DNA, the CDR3 is TGTGCCAGCAGCTTTGGCCAGGGCCCAGAAGCTTTCTTT. Protein: CASSFGQGPEAFF. The full variable domain, completed using reference TRBV11-2 and TRBJ1-1, is EAGVAQSPRYKIIEKRQSVAFWCNPISGHATLYWYQQILGQGPKLLIQFQNNGVVDDSQLPKDRFSAERLKGVDSTLKIQPAKLEDSAVYLCASSFGQGPEAFFGQGTRLTVV.

This sequence joins TRBV25-1 and TRBJ2-7; 13 nucleotides agree with TRBD2. J lost 4 bases, V lost 4 bases, and 7 bases had no gene match. The germline CDR1 and CDR2 sequences are MGHDK and SYGVNS. This CDR3 region has 16 residues. The DNA for the CDR3 is TGTGCCAGCAGTGCCTCTCGGACTAGCGGGAGTTACGAGCAGTACTTC. It encodes CASSASRTSGSYEQYF.

The J gene is TRBJ2-5, the V gene TRBV28; 9 nucleotides match TRBD2. V lost 6 bases and J lost 4; bases outside the gene matches: 6. Germline CDR1 MDHEN, CDR2 SYDVKM. The CDR3 has 14 amino acids. Here the CDR3 reads CASRLAGRAETQYF. The CDR3 nucleotides read TGTGCCAGCAGGCTAGCGGGAAGGGCAGAGACCCAGTACTTC. Full variable domain (remainder filled in from reference TRBV28 and TRBJ2-5): DVKVTQSSRYLVKRTGEKVFLECVQDMDHENMFWYRQDPGLGLRLIYFSYDVKMKEKGDIPEGYSVSREKKERFSLILESASTNQTSMYLCASRLAGRAETQYFGPGTRLLVL.

This clonotype was recorded at least ten times. V is TRBV29-1 and J is TRBJ2-3; D perhaps matches TRBD1 (7 bases). This CDR3 spans 15 amino acids. The V gene lost 7 bases and the J gene lost 4 bases, with 21 bases spanning the gap. Germline V lookup: CDR1 SQVTM, CDR2 ANQGSEA. The CDR3: CSAGGSMRDADTQYF. The CDR3 DNA reads TGCAGCGCAGGGGGGTCAATGCGGGATGCAGATACGCAGTATTTT.

The sample holds a few counts of this clonotype. J is TRBJ1-1 and V is TRBV24-1; D is possibly TRBD1 (6 bases). V shed 4 bases and J shed 10 bases, with 27 bases lying between them. Germline CDR1 is KGHDR and CDR2 is SFDVKD. The CDR3 runs 17 residues. CDR3 DNA sequence: TGTGCCACCAGTGACCACCCAAGTCAATCGCTGACAGGTCGAGCTTTCTTT. Its translation: CATSDHPSQSLTGRAFF.

In its sample, this clonotype was seen a few times. This chain connects TRBV12-3 or TRBV12-4 to TRBJ1-1; 10 bases line up with TRBD1. The V segment lost 3 bases and the J segment 4 bases; nucleotides outside the gene matches: 11. CDR3 length equals 17 residues. The CDR3 here is CASSLDRGIPWGTEAFF. The CDR3 coding sequence is TGTGCCAGCAGTTTGGACAGGGGGATACCTTGGGGCACTGAAGCTTTCTTT.

DNA for the CDR3: TGTGCCAGCAGTTTCGGGACGGGACAGGGGAACATTCAGTACTTC. It is translated as CASSFGTGQGNIQYF. This sequence joins TRBV12-3 or TRBV12-4 and TRBJ2-4, with 10 bases matching TRBD1. J gave up 7 bases and V 3 bases, and 6 bases lay outside the gene matches. This CDR3 contains 15 residues.

This clonotype was detected a few times. The chain carries TRBV11-3 and TRBJ2-7; no clear D. Germline lookup yields CDR1 SGHNT and CDR2 YENEEA. Trimming removed 0 bases from V and 3 bases from J, with 6 bases in between. There are 13 residues in the CDR3. CDR3 sequence reads: CASSLDGSYEQYF. The DNA for the CDR3 is TGTGCCAGCAGCTTAGATGGCAGCTACGAGCAGTACTTC.

This clonotype was recorded a few times. This chain links TRBV15 with TRBJ2-7, with 7 bases that match TRBD1. This CDR3 region has 15 residues. Germline V CDR1 and CDR2: LNHNV, YYDKDF (reference sequence). V dropped 0 bases and J dropped 7; count of bases not matched to a gene: 9. The CDR3 nucleotides are TGTGCCACCAGCAGAGATCGAGGGACAGCCTTAGAGCAGTACTTC. Protein product: CATSRDRGTALEQYF.

The chain combines TRBV15 with TRBJ2-5; 10 nucleotides line up with TRBD2. V lost 0 bases to trimming and J lost 4 bases; unmatched junction nucleotides: 11. The germline CDR1 and CDR2 sequences are LNHNV and YYDKDF (reference sequence). CDR3 length equals 18 residues. CDR3 sequence (DNA): TGTGCCACCAGCAGAGAGGCTAGCGGGAGCTCCCTCTTAGAGACCCAGTACTTC. This encodes CATSREASGSSLLETQYF.

The rearrangement uses TRBV6-1 and TRBJ2-7, with 10 bases identical to TRBD2. Germline CDR1 and CDR2: MNHNS and SASEGT. This CDR3 is 15 amino acids long. J lost 6 bases, V lost 2 bases, and 7 bases had no gene match. As DNA, the CDR3 is TGTGCCAGCAGTGAATGGCTAGCGGGGGAAGGCGAGCAGTACTTC. It yields the protein CASSEWLAGEGEQYF.

The CDR3 coding sequence is TGTGCCAGCGCCTTGAGTTTTGGGGAGGAGCAGTTCTTC. Translated: CASALSFGEEQFF. The gene calls are TRBV7-2 and TRBJ2-1; a weak D match, TRBD2 (5 bases). V was trimmed by 8 bases and J by 10 bases, leaving 18 bases between them. Germline CDR1 reads SGHTA; CDR2 reads FQGNSA. CDR3 length: 13 amino acids.

This clonotype was found a few times. V usage is TRBV5-1 and J usage is TRBJ2-6, with D possibly called TRBD1 or TRBD2 (5 bases each). Between the trimmed V and J ends, which lost 0 bases and 0 bases, there was a span of 16 bases. CDR1 and CDR2 (germline): SGHRS, YFSETQ. CDR3 length: 19 residues. The CDR3 loop reads CASSLVSGPKSSGANVLTF. CDR3 DNA sequence: TGCGCCAGCAGCTTGGTCTCGGGACCCAAAAGCTCTGGGGCCAACGTCCTGACTTTC. Full variable domain (outside the CDR3, taken from reference TRBV5-1 and TRBJ2-6): KAGVTQTPRYLIKTRGQQVTLSCSPISGHRSVSWYQQTPGQGLQFLFEYFSETQRNKGNFPGRFSGRQFSNSRSEMNVSTLELGDSALYLCASSLVSGPKSSGANVLTFGAGSRLTVL.

This clonotype occurred a few times. The chain recombines TRBV4-2 with TRBJ1-1, with D uncertain. CDR3 length: 16 amino acids. The V end lost 4 bases, the J end lost 0 bases, and 15 bases lay between the germline ends. Germline loops: CDR1 LGHNA, CDR2 YNFKEQ. The CDR3 is CASSPPGQAMNTEAFF. Here the CDR3 DNA reads TGTGCCAGCAGCCCCCCCGGGCAGGCAATGAACACTGAAGCTTTCTTT.

The chain combines TRBV11-2 with TRBJ1-5, with a tentative D call TRBD1 (5 bases). V was trimmed by 5 bases and J by 2 bases, leaving 13 bases between them. The CDR3 covers 15 residues. Looked up from germline, CDR1 is SGHAT and CDR2 is FQNNGV. This CDR3 is CASSAGTARNQPQHF. In DNA form, the CDR3 reads TGTGCCAGCAGCGCTGGGACGGCACGCAATCAGCCCCAGCATTTT.

To note about this clonotype: Being one base from a much bigger clone, this may be a read error. The CDR3 spells CASNPSTGNDEQYF. CDR3 nucleotides: TGTGCCAGCAACCCTTCGACAGGGAACGACGAGCAGTACTTC. The rearrangement uses TRBV7-2 and TRBJ2-7; 7 positions match TRBD1. CDR1 and CDR2 from the germline V gene are SGHTA and FQGNSA. V lost 7 bases to trimming and J lost 5 bases; unmatched junction nucleotides: 11. This CDR3 is 14 amino acids long.

This clonotype was found a few times. The rearrangement joins TRBV3-1 to TRBJ2-7; tentatively, D is TRBD2 (6 bases). Germline V lookup: CDR1 LGHDT, CDR2 YNNKEL (reference sequence). The CDR3 sequence is 16 residues long. Trimming removed 0 bases at V and 7 bases at J, with 19 bases between. The CDR3 DNA reads TGTGCCAGCAGCCAAGACCTGGGGGGAGCCGGGGAGGAGCAGTACTTC. It specifies CASSQDLGGAGEEQYF.

A few counts support this clonotype. The V and J genes are TRBV27 and TRBJ1-2; D is unresolved. Trimming removed 5 bases at V and 6 bases at J, with 22 bases between. CDR1 and CDR2 from the germline V gene are MNHEY and SMNVEV (reference sequence). The CDR3 spans 16 residues. The CDR3 nucleotides are TGTGCCAGCAGTCCCGATTGGAGCAATCCAAGGCATGGCTACACCTTC. Protein sequence: CASSPDWSNPRHGYTF.

This clonotype was recorded many times. The chain carries TRBV29-1 and TRBJ2-2; 8 bases line up with TRBD2. V lost 4 bases, J lost 6 bases, and 7 bases stayed unmatched. The CDR3 contains 14 residues. Germline CDR1 is SQVTM and CDR2 is ANQGSEA. This chain's CDR3 is CSVVAGGMAGELFF. CDR3 in DNA: TGCAGCGTTGTCGCGGGAGGTATGGCCGGGGAGCTGTTTTTT.

This clonotype has more than one count but fewer than ten. This rearrangement joins TRBV10-3 to TRBJ1-1; D remains ambiguous. The CDR3 loop spans 14 amino acids. V lost 7 bases and J 1 base, leaving 13 bases between the germline ends. Germline V gene sequence: CDR1 ENHRY, CDR2 SYGVKD. The CDR3 reads CAITHGPSNTEAFF. DNA of the CDR3: TGTGCCATCACCCATGGACCGTCGAACACTGAAGCTTTCTTT.

The sample holds many counts of this clonotype. V usage is TRBV3-1 and J usage is TRBJ2-3, with 9 bases matching TRBD2. Unmatched junction bases numbered 0, after V lost 4 bases and J lost 4 bases. The CDR3 has 13 residues. The germline V gene encodes CDR1 LGHDT and CDR2 YNNKEL (reference sequence). The CDR3 DNA reads TGTGCCAGCAGCCGGACTAGCGCAGATACGCAGTATTTT. Its protein product is CASSRTSADTQYF.

This clonotype was counted a few times. The chain links TRBV29-1 to TRBJ1-1, with TRBD1 matching 7 bases. V was pared by 7 bases and J by 11 bases, with 10 bases of the junction left unmatched. The CDR3 sequence is 11 residues long. Germline CDR1 SQVTM, CDR2 ANQGSEA. CDR3: CSDATGAGAFF. The CDR3 DNA reads as TGCAGCGACGCCACAGGGGCTGGGGCTTTCTTT.

This clonotype turned up a few times. This chain connects TRBV6-1 to TRBJ1-3; D not certain. The germline CDR1 and CDR2 sequences are MNHNS and SASEGT. The V end lost 2 bases, the J end lost 4 bases, and 9 bases lay between the germline ends. The CDR3 covers 14 residues. DNA of the CDR3: TGTGCCAGCAGTGAATCTAGAAGGGGAAACACCATATATTTT. Protein: CASSESRRGNTIYF.

This clonotype occurred a few times. The gene calls are TRBV12-3 or TRBV12-4 and TRBJ2-7, with 7 bases matching TRBD1. CDR3 length equals 13 residues. V was clipped by 6 bases and J by 3 bases; unmatched bases: 5. CDR3 sequence: CASRKGQDYEQYF. The CDR3 DNA is TGTGCCAGCAGGAAAGGACAGGACTACGAGCAGTACTTC.

The table lists this clonotype with a few counts. V is TRBV20-1 and J is TRBJ1-5, with a weak D call TRBD1 (6 bases). CDR1 and CDR2 from the germline V gene are DFQATT and SNEGSKA (reference sequence). The V end was cut by 1 base, the J end by 2 bases, with 15 bases between. The CDR3 is made up of 16 amino acids. The CDR3 DNA sequence: TGCAGTGCTAGAGTGGCGGGGGCGAGGCGCAATCAGCCCCAGCATTTT. Protein sequence: CSARVAGARRNQPQHF.